This T cell receptor (beta chain) derives from a study of identical twins. Study-wide results and limits: Zero-insertion analyses might be partly confounded by invariant T cells like MAIT and iNKT. Weaker excess twin sharing was observed in beta out-of-frame sequences.

Donors uniformly comprised healthy Caucasians. TCRdb recomputed calls from the 5' RACE reads with MiXCR, one row per CDR3 protein. The profile shows around 480,000 distinct CDR3 sequences, approximately 14% of them singletons. This clonotype showed up just a few times. Its specificity is unknown. V shed 4 bases and J shed 4 bases, with 12 bases lying between them. The CDR3 contains 13 residues. Germline V gene data show CDR1 as SGHRS and CDR2 as YFSETQ. These data were also filed under a second study, of yellow fever vaccine responses in identical twins.

The sample consisted of CD4+ T cells sorted from blood. This sequence was found in a woman younger than 35 in good health. The chain couples TRBV5-1 to TRBJ2-7; D gene uncertain. The CDR3 DNA sequence: TGCGCCAGCAGCCTAGACTCTTATTACGAGCAGTACTTC. This sequence encodes CASSLDSYYEQYF.